The entry that follows covers one TCR beta chain sequence. In the source study's methods: How many nucleated cells were present was estimated from reference gene primer amplification. Sequencing was performed with immunoSEQ multiplex PCR; in TCRdb, only in-frame clones are kept and a portion is missing. Clonal size and the V and J genes are those of that table, whereas D and trimming came from the DNA. The sample gives some 270,000 clones, approximately 83% of which show up once; approximately 11% is in the top ten. These data come from a study of blood T cell repertoires in COVID-19. Study-level information: The cDNA or gDNA used as material had been derived from T cells, B-cell-depleted T cells, or PBMCs.

CDR3 size: 13 residues. Germline V CDR1 and CDR2: LGHDT, YNNKEL (reference sequence). The V end was cut by 3 bases, the J end by 3 bases, with 9 bases between. Sequencing was done on a sample of peripheral blood. The chain recombines TRBV3-1 (or the pseudogene TRBV3-2) with TRBJ2-7, with D unclear. This TCR derives from a woman in her seventies with acute or convalescent COVID-19. The CDR3 DNA reads TGTGCCAGCAGCCATGGGCAGCTCTACGAGCAGTACTTC. Protein: CASSHGQLYEQYF.